This section outlines one T cell receptor beta chain sequence together with its context. Its cognate antigen is unknown. The CDR3 has 14 amino acids. V was trimmed by 1 base and J by 6 bases, leaving 15 bases between them. Germline V gives CDR1 DFQATT, CDR2 SNEGSKA (reference sequence). The data were taken from a study of CD8 T cells in ankylosing spondylitis. Study results and limitations: Characteristic of ankylosing spondylitis blood, it appeared, was a TCR beta motif comprising about eight highly homologous variants. Clones that were linked to disease were CD8+ and were relatively rare in peripheral blood.

TCRdb independently ran MiXCR on the 5' RACE reads; one entry per CDR3 protein. The profile shows under 550,000 distinct CDR3 sequences, 25% to 30% of them singletons. V and J are TRBV20-1 and TRBJ2-5, with D uncertain. The sample taken for sequencing was blood, either unsorted or a sorted T cell fraction (not recorded which). The receptor comes from a male donor with ankylosing spondylitis. In nucleotides, the CDR3 is TGCAGTGCTAGAGCGACAAAGCAGGTGCAGACCCAGTACTTC. Protein sequence: CSARATKQVQTQYF.